This T cell receptor beta chain is from a study of T-cell reconstitution after alpha-beta-depleted transplantation in children. Regarding the study as a whole: One year after transplant, T-cell counts and diversity came mostly from newly produced T cells. Surviving thymic progenitors and recipient T cells were the source of high TCRbeta diversity at day 60 in some patients. Two months or so post-transplant, alpha-beta T cells reportedly derived from several hundred expanded graft clones.

In its sample, this clonotype was seen a few times. No antigen is known for it. Unique molecular identifiers were used in preparing the TCRbeta library. In TCRdb, the PCR reads were re-called with MiXCR into one record per CDR3 protein. The sample holds about 980,000 distinct CDR3 sequences; 25% to 35% are singletons and the top ten take roughly 28%. The source of this sequence is a boy younger than two who had a stem cell transplant for SCID, so the T cells may come from the graft donor. This material consisted of PBMCs, mostly from graft donor cells, taken 360 days after TCRalphabeta/CD19-depleted stem cell transplant.

The CDR3 sequence is CASSLVVGTYEQYF. Written as DNA, the CDR3 is TGCGCCAGCAGCTTGGTCGTCGGTACCTACGAGCAGTACTTC. The chain links TRBV5-1 to TRBJ2-7; D not certain. Trimming left V 0 bases short and J 2 bases short, with 9 bases between. The CDR3 loop spans 14 amino acids. Germline CDR1 SGHRS, CDR2 YFSETQ.